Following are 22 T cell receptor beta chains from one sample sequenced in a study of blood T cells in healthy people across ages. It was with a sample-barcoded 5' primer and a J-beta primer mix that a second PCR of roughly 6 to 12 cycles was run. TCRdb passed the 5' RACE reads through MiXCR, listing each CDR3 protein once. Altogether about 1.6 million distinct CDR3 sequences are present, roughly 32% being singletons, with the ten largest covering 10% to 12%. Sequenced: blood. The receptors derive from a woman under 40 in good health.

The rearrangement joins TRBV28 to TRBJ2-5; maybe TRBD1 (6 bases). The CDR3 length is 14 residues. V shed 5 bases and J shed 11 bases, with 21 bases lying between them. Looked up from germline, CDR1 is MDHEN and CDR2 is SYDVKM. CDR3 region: CASSQDSPLRGQYF. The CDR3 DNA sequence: TGTGCCAGCAGTCAGGACAGTCCCCTACGCGGGCAGTACTTC.

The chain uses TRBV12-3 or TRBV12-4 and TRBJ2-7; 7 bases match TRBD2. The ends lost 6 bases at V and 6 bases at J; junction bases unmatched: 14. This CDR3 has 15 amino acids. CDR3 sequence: CASSPSGTISPEQYF. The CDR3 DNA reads TGTGCCAGCAGCCCTTCAGGGACTATCAGCCCCGAGCAGTACTTC.

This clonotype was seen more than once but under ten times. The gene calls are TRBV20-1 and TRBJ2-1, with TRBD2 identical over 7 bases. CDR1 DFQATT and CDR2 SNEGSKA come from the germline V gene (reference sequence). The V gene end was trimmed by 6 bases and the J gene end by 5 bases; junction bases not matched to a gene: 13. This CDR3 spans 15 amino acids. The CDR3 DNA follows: TGCAGTGCAAACTCTCTAGCGGTGGGGAACAATGAGCAGTTCTTC. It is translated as CSANSLAVGNNEQFF.

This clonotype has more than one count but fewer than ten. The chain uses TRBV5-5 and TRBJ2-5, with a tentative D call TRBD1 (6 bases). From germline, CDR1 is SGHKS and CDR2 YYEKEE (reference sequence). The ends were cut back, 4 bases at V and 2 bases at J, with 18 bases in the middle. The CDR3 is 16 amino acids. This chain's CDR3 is CASSPETGQAQETQYF. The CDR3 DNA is TGTGCCAGCAGCCCAGAAACGGGACAAGCACAAGAGACCCAGTACTTC. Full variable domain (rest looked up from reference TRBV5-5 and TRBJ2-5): DAGVTQSPTHLIKTRGQQVTLRCSPISGHKSVSWYQQVLGQGPQFIFQYYEKEERGRGNFPDRFSARQFPNYSSELNVNALLLGDSALYLCASSPETGQAQETQYFGPGTRLLVL.

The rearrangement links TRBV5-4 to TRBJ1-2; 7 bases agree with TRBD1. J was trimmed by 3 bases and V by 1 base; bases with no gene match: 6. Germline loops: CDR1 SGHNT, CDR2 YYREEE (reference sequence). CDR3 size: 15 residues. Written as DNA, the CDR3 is TGTGCCAGCAGCTTGACAGGGGATGGGCACTATGGCTACACCTTC. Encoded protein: CASSLTGDGHYGYTF.

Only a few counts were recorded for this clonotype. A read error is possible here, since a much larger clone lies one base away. CDR3 protein: CASGHNEQFF. In DNA form, the CDR3 reads TGTGCCAGCGGCCACAATGAGCAGTTCTTC. The chain joins TRBV6-5 to TRBJ2-1; D is undetermined. V lost 8 bases, J lost 5 bases, and 4 bases lay in between. Germline V gene lookup returns CDR1 MNHEY and CDR2 SVGAGI. The CDR3 contains 10 residues.

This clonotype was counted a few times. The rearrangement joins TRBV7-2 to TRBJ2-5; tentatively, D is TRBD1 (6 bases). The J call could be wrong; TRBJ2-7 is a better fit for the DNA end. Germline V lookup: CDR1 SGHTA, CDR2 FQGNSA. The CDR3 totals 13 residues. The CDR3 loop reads CASSFYRVYEQYF. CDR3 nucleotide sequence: TGTGCCAGCAGCTTTTACAGGGTATACGAGCAGTACTTC.

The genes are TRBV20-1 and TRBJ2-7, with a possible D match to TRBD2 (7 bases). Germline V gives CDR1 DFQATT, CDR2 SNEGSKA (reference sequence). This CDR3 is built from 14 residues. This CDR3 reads CRARGGPASYEQYF. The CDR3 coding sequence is TGCAGGGCAAGGGGGGGCCCCGCTTCCTACGAGCAGTACTTC.

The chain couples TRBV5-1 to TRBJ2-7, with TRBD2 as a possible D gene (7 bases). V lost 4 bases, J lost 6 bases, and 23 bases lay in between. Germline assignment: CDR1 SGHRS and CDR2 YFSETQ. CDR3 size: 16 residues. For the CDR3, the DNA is TGCGCCAGCAGCGGAGTGCAGGGGCTAGCGGCTCTCGAGCAGTACTTC. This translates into CASSGVQGLAALEQYF.

The CDR3 reads CASSRRDSEYGYTF. CDR3 sequence (DNA): TGTGCCAGCAGCCGAAGGGACAGCGAATATGGCTACACCTTC. The chain is built from TRBV7-8 and TRBJ1-2; 7 bases fit TRBD1. Germline CDR1 and CDR2: SGHVS and FQNEAQ. This CDR3 is built from 14 residues. V shed 5 bases and J 5 bases; nucleotides not matched to a gene: 8.

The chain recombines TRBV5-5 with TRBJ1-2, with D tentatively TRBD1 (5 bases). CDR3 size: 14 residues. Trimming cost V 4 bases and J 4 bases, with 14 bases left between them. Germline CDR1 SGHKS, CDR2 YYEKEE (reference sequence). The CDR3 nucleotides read TGTGCCAGCAGCCCGCGGGGGATCAGCTATGGCTACACCTTC. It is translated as CASSPRGISYGYTF.

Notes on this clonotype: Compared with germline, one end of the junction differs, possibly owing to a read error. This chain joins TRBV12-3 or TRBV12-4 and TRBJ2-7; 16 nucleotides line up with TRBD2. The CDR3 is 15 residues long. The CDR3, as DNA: TGCGCCAGCAGGGGACTAGCGGGGGGGCGCACCGGGGAGTACTTC. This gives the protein CASRGLAGGRTGEYF.

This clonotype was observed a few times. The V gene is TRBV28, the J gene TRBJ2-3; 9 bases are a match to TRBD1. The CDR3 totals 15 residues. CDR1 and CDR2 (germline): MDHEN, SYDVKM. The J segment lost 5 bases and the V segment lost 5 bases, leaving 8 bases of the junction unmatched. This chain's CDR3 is CASSNPGTGKDTQYF. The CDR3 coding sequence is TGTGCCAGCAGTAACCCCGGGACAGGGAAAGATACGCAGTATTTT.

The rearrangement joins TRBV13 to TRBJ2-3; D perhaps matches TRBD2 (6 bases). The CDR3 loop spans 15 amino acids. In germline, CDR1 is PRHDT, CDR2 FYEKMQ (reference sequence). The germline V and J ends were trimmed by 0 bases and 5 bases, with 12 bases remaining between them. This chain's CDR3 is CASSLGGGAEDTQYF. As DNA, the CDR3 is TGTGCCAGCAGCTTAGGCGGCGGGGCGGAAGATACGCAGTATTTT.

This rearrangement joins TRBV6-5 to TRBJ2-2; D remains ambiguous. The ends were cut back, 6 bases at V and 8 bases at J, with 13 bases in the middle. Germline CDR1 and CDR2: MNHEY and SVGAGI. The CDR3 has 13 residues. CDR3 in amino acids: CASSRQKQGELFF. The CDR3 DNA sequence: TGTGCCAGCAGCCGACAAAAGCAGGGGGAGCTGTTTTTT.

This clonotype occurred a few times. The CDR3: CASSLMGQYNSPLHF. Here the CDR3 DNA reads TGTGCCAGCAGCTTGATGGGACAGTATAATTCACCCCTCCACTTT. V and J are TRBV7-3 and TRBJ1-6; 7 nucleotides align to TRBD1. Per germline, CDR1 SGHTA and CDR2 FQGTGA. This CDR3 spans 15 amino acids. The V and J ends lost 3 bases and 4 bases, in that order; junction bases with no gene match: 3.

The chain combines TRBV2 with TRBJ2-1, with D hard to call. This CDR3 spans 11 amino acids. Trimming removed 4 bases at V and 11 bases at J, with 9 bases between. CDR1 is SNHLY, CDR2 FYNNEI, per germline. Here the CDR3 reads CASSVRAQQFF. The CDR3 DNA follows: TGTGCCAGCAGTGTAAGGGCTCAGCAGTTCTTC.

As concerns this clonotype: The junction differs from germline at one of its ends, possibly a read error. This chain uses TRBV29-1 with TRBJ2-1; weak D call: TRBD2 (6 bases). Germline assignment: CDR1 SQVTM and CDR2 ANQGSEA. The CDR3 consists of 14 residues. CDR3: CSAGAGRTYNKQFF. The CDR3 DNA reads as TGCAGCGCTGGGGCAGGGAGGACATACAATAAGCAGTTCTTC.

The CDR3: CASSSGQGLADEQFF. The DNA of the CDR3 is TGTGCCAGCAGTTCTGGACAAGGACTAGCGGATGAGCAGTTCTTC. The V gene is TRBV7-9, the J gene TRBJ2-1; 10 bases map to TRBD2. CDR1 and CDR2 (germline): SEHNR, FQNEAQ (reference sequence). With 6 bases clipped from V and 8 bases from J, the junction kept 10 bases outside the gene matches. The CDR3 covers 15 residues. The variable domain in full, completed from reference TRBV7-9 and TRBJ2-1, reads DTGVSQNPRHKITKRGQNVTFRCDPISEHNRLYWYRQTLGQGPEFLTYFQNEAQLEKSRLLSDRFSAERPKGSFSTLEIQRTEQGDSAMYLCASSSGQGLADEQFFGPGTRLTVL.

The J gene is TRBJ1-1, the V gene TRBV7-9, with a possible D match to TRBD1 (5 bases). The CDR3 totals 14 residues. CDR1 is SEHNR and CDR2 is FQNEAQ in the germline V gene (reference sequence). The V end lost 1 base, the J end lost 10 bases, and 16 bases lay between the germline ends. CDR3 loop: CASSLEDLGTRAFF. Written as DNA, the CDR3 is TGTGCCAGCAGCTTAGAGGATTTAGGGACGAGAGCTTTCTTT.

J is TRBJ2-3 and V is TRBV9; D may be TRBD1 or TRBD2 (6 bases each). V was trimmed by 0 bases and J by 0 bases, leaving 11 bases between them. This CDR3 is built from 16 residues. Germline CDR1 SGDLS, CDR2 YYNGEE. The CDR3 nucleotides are TGTGCCAGCAGCGTAGAGGGGGAGGCTAGCACAGATACGCAGTATTTT. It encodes CASSVEGEASTDTQYF.

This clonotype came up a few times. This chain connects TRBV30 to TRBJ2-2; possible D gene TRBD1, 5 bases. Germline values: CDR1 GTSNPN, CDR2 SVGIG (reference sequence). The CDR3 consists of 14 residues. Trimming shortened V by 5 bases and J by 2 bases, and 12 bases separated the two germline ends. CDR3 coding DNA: TGTGCCTGGTCCAAAGGGGCAAACACCGGGGAGCTGTTTTTT. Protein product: CAWSKGANTGELFF.